This TCR beta chain was recovered during a study of OX40 agonist ivuxolimab in advanced cancers. Overall study results and limits: In general, CD8+ T cells held more expanded clones than CD4+ did, on average.

Assay used: immunoSEQ multiplex PCR; TCRdb lists only in-frame clones, some missing. The data contain tens of thousands of clones, about 90% of them singletons. As regards this clone: Its antigen is not identified.

The J segment lost 6 bases and the V segment lost 2 bases, leaving 16 bases of the junction unmatched. Germline CDR1 KGHSH, CDR2 LQKENI. The CDR3 is made up of 17 amino acids. The input for sequencing was CD4+ or CD8+ T cells sorted from blood, taken in a trial of the OX40 agonist ivuxolimab. V usage is TRBV18 and J usage is TRBJ2-7; 7 positions agree with TRBD1. The receptor was derived from an adult with an advanced solid tumor such as melanoma, head and neck, liver or kidney cancer. This CDR3 is CASSPGPGQFNFAEQYF. DNA for the CDR3: TGTGCCAGCTCACCAGGACCGGGACAGTTCAATTTCGCCGAGCAGTACTTC.